This T cell receptor (beta chain) was recorded in a study of shared clonotypes between healthy human individuals. TCRdb's copy holds only in-frame clones and misses some; the assay was immunoSEQ multiplex PCR. In the table there are 600,000 to 750,000 clones, approximately 72% of which are singletons. Overall study findings and caveats: Sharing across a handful of donors was seen in 4.5% to 5.5% of naive CD4 clonotypes. It was anticipated that sequencing depth would influence how many clonotypes donors shared.

With respect to this clone: Its antigen is undetermined.

The sequenced sample was memory CD4+ T cells sorted from blood. Sample subset: CD45RA-negative fraction. The sequence was obtained from a woman in her twenties or thirties in good health.

The DNA for the CDR3 is TGTGCCAGCAGACCGACAGGGGCCGACTATGGCTACACCTTC. It translates to CASRPTGADYGYTF. The chain employs TRBV6-6 and TRBJ1-2; 8 bases align to TRBD1. The V gene's germline CDR1 is MNHNY and CDR2 SVGAGI (reference sequence). The junction had 6 bases not matched to a gene; V was cut back by 6 bases and J by 3 bases. CDR3 size: 14 residues.